This T cell receptor beta chain is from a study of blood T cells in healthy people across ages. General study results and limits: It was the long-lived donors that had more naive CD4+ cells and higher diversity than aged donors.

It was around 10 milliliters of peripheral blood that were drawn from each donor. In the case of this clonotype: Its target is unknown.

The V gene end was trimmed by 3 bases and the J gene end by 8 bases; junction bases not matched to a gene: 9. Germline V gene lookup returns CDR1 LNHNV and CDR2 YYDKDF (reference sequence). The CDR3 has 16 amino acids. It was with a sample-barcoded 5' primer and a J-beta primer mix that a second PCR of about 6 to 11 cycles was run. One entry per CDR3 protein results from TCRdb running MiXCR on the 5' RACE reads. The sample has around 800,000 distinct CDR3 sequences, about 62% seen once. The J gene is TRBJ2-3, the V gene TRBV15, with 12 bases matching TRBD2. Sequencing was done on a sample of blood. The sequence derives from a man aged 25 to 40 in good health. The CDR3 DNA follows: TGTGCCACCAGCAGTTTCGTGGCTAGCGGGGGGGGTACGCAGTATTTT. Translation gives CATSSFVASGGGTQYF.